This T cell receptor beta chain derives from a study of CD8 T cells in Susac syndrome. The RNA input was roughly 0.45 to 1 ug, and it was reverse transcribed with random hexamers. Amplification of TCR beta CDR3 across 54 Vbeta and 13 Jbeta was performed with immunoSEQ multiplex PCR. TCRdb used MiXCR to reprocess the immunoSEQ multiplex PCR reads, holding one entry per CDR3 protein. Of more than 55,000 distinct CDR3 sequences in the sample, roughly 95% were seen once. Study-wide results and limits: Only a relatively small number of individuals were included in the TCR sequencing and HLA analysis.

A few counts support this clonotype. What it binds is unknown. Trimming took off 0 bases at V and 5 bases at J, with 1 base between the two ends. CDR3 length: 12 residues. The germline V gene encodes CDR1 LGHNA and CDR2 YNFKEQ. Relapsing-remitting disease, either stable or active, was present in the treatment-naive patients who were the multiple sclerosis controls. TEMRA cells were FACS-enriched, while CD8+ and CD4+ T cells were negatively isolated. The sample consisted of CD4+ T cells from PBMCs. This TCR was sampled from a human donor with multiple sclerosis. The rearrangement links TRBV4-2 to TRBJ1-4, with D unclear. The CDR3 region is CASSQENEKLFF. As DNA, the CDR3 is TGTGCCAGCAGCCAAGAAAATGAAAAACTGTTTTTT.